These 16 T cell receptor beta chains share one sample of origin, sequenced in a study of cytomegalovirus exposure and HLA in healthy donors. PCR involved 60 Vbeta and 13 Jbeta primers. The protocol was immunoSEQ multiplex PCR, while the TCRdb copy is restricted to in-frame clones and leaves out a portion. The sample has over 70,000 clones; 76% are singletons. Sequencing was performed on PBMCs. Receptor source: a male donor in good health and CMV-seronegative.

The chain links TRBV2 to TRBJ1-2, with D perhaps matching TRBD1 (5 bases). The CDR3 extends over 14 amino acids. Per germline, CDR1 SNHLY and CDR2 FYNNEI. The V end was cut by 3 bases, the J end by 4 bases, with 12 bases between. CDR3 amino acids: CASSEGGPGYGYTF. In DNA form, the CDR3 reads TGTGCCAGCAGTGAGGGGGGACCTGGCTATGGCTACACCTTC.

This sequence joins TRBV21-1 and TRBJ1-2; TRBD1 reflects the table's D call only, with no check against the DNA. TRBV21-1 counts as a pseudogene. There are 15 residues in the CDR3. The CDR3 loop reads CASSPRTGKGYGYTF. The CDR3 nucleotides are TGTGCCAGCAGCCCGCGGACAGGAAAAGGGTATGGCTACACCTTC.

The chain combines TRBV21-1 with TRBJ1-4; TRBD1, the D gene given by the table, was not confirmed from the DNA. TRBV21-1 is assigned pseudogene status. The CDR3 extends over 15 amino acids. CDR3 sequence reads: CASSKRETVNEKLFF. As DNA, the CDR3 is TGTGCCAGCAGCAAAAGAGAGACAGTCAATGAAAAACTGTTTTTT.

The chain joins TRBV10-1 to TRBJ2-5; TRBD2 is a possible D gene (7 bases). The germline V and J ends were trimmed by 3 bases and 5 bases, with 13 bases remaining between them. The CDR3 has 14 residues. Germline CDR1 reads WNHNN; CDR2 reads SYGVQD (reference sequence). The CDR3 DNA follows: TGCGCCAGCAGTGATCACAGGGAGGGGGAGACCCAGTACTTC. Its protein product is CASSDHREGETQYF.

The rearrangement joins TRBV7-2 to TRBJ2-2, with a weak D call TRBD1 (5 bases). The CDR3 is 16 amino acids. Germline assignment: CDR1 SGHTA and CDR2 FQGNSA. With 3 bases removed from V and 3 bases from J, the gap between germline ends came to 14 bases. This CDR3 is CASSFLGAQDTGELFF. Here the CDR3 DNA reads TGTGCCAGCAGCTTTTTAGGGGCCCAGGACACCGGGGAGCTGTTTTTT.

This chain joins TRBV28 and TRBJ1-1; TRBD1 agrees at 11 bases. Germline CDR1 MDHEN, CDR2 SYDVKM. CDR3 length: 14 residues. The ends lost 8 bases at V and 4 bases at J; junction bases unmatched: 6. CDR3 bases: TGTGCCAGCCCTCCCGGGACAGGGGGCACTGAAGCTTTCTTT. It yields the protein CASPPGTGGTEAFF.

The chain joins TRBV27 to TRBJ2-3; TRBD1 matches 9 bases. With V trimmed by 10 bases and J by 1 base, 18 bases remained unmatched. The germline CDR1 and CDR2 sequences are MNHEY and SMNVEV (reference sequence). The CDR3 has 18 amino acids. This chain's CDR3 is CATLLWSSDRGGTDTQYF. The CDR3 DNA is TGTGCCACCCTTCTGTGGAGCTCGGACAGGGGCGGCACAGATACGCAGTATTTT.

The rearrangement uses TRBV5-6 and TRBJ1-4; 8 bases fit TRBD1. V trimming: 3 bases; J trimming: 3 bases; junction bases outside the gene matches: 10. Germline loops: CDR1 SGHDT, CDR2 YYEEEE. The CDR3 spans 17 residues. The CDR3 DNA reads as TGTGCCAGCAGCTGGGGGACAGGCCTACTACCTAATGAAAAACTGTTTTTT. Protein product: CASSWGTGLLPNEKLFF. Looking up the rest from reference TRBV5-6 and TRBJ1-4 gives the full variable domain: DAGVTQSPTHLIKTRGQQVTLRCSPKSGHDTVSWYQQALGQGPQFIFQYYEEEERQRGNFPDRFSGHQFPNYSSELNVNALLLGDSALYLCASSWGTGLLPNEKLFFGSGTQLSVL.

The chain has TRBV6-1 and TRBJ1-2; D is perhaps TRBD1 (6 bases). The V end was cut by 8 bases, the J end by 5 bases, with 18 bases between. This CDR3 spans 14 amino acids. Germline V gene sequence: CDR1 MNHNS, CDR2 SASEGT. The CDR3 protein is CASHPSGGRYGYTF. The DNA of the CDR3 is TGTGCCAGCCACCCCAGCGGGGGGCGGTATGGCTACACCTTC.

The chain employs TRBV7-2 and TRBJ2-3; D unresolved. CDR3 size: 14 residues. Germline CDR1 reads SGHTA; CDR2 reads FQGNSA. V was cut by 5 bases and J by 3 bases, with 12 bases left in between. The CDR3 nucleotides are TGTGCCAGCAGCCTCCTAGGCCAGACAGATACGCAGTATTTT. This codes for CASSLLGQTDTQYF.

Written as DNA, the CDR3 is TGTGCCACCAGCAGATCGACAGCGAGCTCTGGAAACACCATATATTTT. Protein: CATSRSTASSGNTIYF. The chain has TRBV15 and TRBJ1-3, with D perhaps TRBD1 (5 bases). The V gene lost 2 bases and the J gene lost 0 bases, with 11 bases spanning the gap. There are 16 residues in the CDR3. Germline V gives CDR1 LNHNV, CDR2 YYDKDF (reference sequence).

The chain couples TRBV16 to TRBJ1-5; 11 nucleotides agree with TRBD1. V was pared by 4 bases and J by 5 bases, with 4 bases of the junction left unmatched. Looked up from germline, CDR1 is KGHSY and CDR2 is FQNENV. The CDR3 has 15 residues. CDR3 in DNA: TGTGCCAGCAGCCGGACAGGGGGCTTTGATCAGCCCCAGCATTTT. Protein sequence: CASSRTGGFDQPQHF.

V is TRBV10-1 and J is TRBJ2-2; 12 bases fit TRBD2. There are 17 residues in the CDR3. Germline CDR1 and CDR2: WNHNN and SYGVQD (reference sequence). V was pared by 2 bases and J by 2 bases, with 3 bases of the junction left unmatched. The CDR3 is CASSEGLAGSNTGELFF. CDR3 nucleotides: TGCGCCAGCAGTGAGGGACTAGCGGGAAGTAACACCGGGGAGCTGTTTTTT.

The CDR3 sequence is CASSVGGGSEQYF. Here the CDR3 DNA reads TGTGCCAGCAGCGTAGGGGGAGGGTCCGAGCAGTACTTC. This chain links TRBV9 with TRBJ2-7, with 7 bases fitting TRBD2. In germline, CDR1 is SGDLS, CDR2 YYNGEE. This CDR3 is built from 13 residues. Trimming cost V 0 bases and J 6 bases; bases outside gene matches: 3.

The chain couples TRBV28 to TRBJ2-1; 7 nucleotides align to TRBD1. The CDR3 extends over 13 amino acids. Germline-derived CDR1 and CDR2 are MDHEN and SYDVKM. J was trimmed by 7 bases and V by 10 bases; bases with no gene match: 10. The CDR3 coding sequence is TGTGCCACCACCCGACAGGGTTTTAATGAGCAGTTCTTC. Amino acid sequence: CATTRQGFNEQFF. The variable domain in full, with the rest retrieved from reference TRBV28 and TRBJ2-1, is DVKVTQSSRYLVKRTGEKVFLECVQDMDHENMFWYRQDPGLGLRLIYFSYDVKMKEKGDIPEGYSVSREKKERFSLILESASTNQTSMYLCATTRQGFNEQFFGPGTRLTVL.

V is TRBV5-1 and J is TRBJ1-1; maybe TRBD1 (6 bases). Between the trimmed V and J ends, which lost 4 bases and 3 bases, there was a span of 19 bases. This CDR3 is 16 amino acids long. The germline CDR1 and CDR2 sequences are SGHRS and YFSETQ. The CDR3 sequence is CASSGLRTVEDTEAFF. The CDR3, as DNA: TGCGCCAGCAGCGGACTGAGGACAGTCGAGGACACTGAAGCTTTCTTT.